This T cell receptor (beta chain) was recorded in a study of blood T cell repertoires in COVID-19. CDR3 length: 18 amino acids. Deletions cut 3 bases from V and 0 bases from J, with 18 bases between. CDR1 and CDR2 (germline): LNHDA, SQIVND (reference sequence). Method: immunoSEQ multiplex PCR; TCRdb's copy keeps in-frame clones and lacks some. This sample carries 90,000 to 100,000 clones, around 85% of them seen once, and the ten largest clones take 35% to 40%. The material sequenced was peripheral blood. This chain joins TRBV19 and TRBJ2-4; weak D call: TRBD2 (5 bases). This clonotype was obtained from a man at least 80 years old with acute or convalescent COVID-19. The CDR3 DNA reads TGTGCCAGTAGTATCAGGTCCGGCGCGGACTTAGCCAAAAACATTCAGTACTTC. This sequence encodes CASSIRSGADLAKNIQYF. Filled out from reference TRBV19 and TRBJ2-4, the complete variable domain reads DGGITQSPKYLFRKEGQNVTLSCEQNLNHDAMYWYRQDPGQGLRLIYYSQIVNDFQKGDIAEGYSVSREKKESFPLTVTSAQKNPTAFYLCASSIRSGADLAKNIQYFGAGTRLSVL.